These 23 T cell receptor beta chains originate from one sample sequenced in a study of blood T cell repertoires in COVID-19. Profiled with immunoSEQ multiplex PCR; TCRdb holds only in-frame clones, not every one. This table has about 210,000 clones, around 80% appearing once. Sample: peripheral blood. The receptor set was obtained from a woman in her 70s with acute or convalescent COVID-19.

This clone was counted a few times. The chain carries TRBV7-2 and TRBJ1-5, with TRBD1 identical over 8 bases. The ends lost 2 bases at V and 8 bases at J; junction bases unmatched: 8. The CDR3 extends over 15 amino acids. The germline CDR1 and CDR2 sequences are SGHTA and FQGNSA. CDR3 loop: CASSLTGTGNKPQHF. As DNA, the CDR3 is TGTGCCAGCAGCTTAACCGGGACAGGTAACAAGCCCCAGCATTTT. The complete variable domain, with remaining parts taken from reference TRBV7-2 and TRBJ1-5, reads GAGVSQSPSNKVTEKGKDVELRCDPISGHTALYWYRQSLGQGLEFLIYFQGNSAPDKSGLPSDRFSAERTGGSVSTLTIQRTQQEDSAVYLCASSLTGTGNKPQHFGDGTRLSIL.

The chain recombines TRBV5-6 with TRBJ1-2; TRBD1 agrees at 7 bases. Germline V lookup: CDR1 SGHDT, CDR2 YYEEEE. V shed 4 bases, J shed 3 bases, and the junction held 6 bases outside the gene matches. This CDR3 has 14 residues. CDR3 sequence reads: CASSLTDRDYGYTF. The CDR3 nucleotides are TGTGCCAGCAGCCTGACTGACAGGGACTATGGCTACACCTTC.

This clone appeared once. The genes are TRBV19 and TRBJ1-1, with D perhaps TRBD1 (5 bases). The CDR3 covers 17 residues. Per germline, CDR1 LNHDA and CDR2 SQIVND (reference sequence). Trimming took off 3 bases at V and 1 base at J, with 18 bases between the two ends. The CDR3 region is CASSIPGRIVRNTEAFF. The CDR3 nucleotides read TGTGCCAGTAGTATTCCAGGGCGAATTGTAAGGAACACTGAAGCTTTCTTT.

The chain links TRBV3-1 (or the pseudogene TRBV3-2) to TRBJ2-5, with D perhaps matching TRBD1 (5 bases). V was shortened by 3 bases and J by 7 bases, with 9 bases between the two germline ends. Germline V lookup: CDR1 LGHDT, CDR2 YNNKEL (reference sequence). This CDR3 region has 12 residues. CDR3 in amino acids: CASSQAQGTQYF. CDR3 bases: TGTGCCAGCAGCCAGGCCCAGGGGACCCAGTACTTC.

The chain joins TRBV3-1 (or the pseudogene TRBV3-2) to TRBJ2-7; D is possibly TRBD1 (6 bases). Per the germline V gene, CDR1 is LGHDT and CDR2 is YNNKEL (reference sequence). The V end was cut by 1 base, the J end by 5 bases, with 12 bases between. CDR3 size: 14 residues. The CDR3 spells CASSQGGGYDEQYF. CDR3 coding DNA: TGTGCCAGCAGCCAAGGAGGGGGATACGACGAGCAGTACTTC.

The chain links TRBV29-1 to TRBJ2-3; TRBD1 agrees at 9 bases. The ends lost 6 bases at V and 0 bases at J; junction bases unmatched: 1. The germline CDR1 and CDR2 sequences are SQVTM and ANQGSEA. This CDR3 has 13 residues. In nucleotides, the CDR3 is TGCAGCGTGGGGACAGGGAGCACAGATACGCAGTATTTT. Translation: CSVGTGSTDTQYF.

This clone was counted a few times. This sequence joins TRBV6-1 and TRBJ1-1; possible D gene TRBD1, 5 bases. Germline values: CDR1 MNHNS, CDR2 SASEGT. The CDR3 runs 16 residues. Trimming removed 8 bases at V and 1 base at J, with 20 bases between. Here the CDR3 DNA reads TGTGCCAGCCGTAAAGAATGGGGCAGCCGGAACACTGAAGCTTTCTTT. Translated, it gives CASRKEWGSRNTEAFF.

The J gene is TRBJ2-3, the V gene TRBV5-1, with D possibly TRBD1 on 5 matching bases. Per germline, CDR1 SGHRS and CDR2 YFSETQ. This CDR3 contains 13 residues. Between the trimmed V and J ends, which lost 4 bases and 3 bases, there was a span of 9 bases. The CDR3 here is CASSPRQTDTQYF. CDR3 in DNA: TGCGCCAGCAGCCCTCGACAGACAGATACGCAGTATTTT.

V and J are TRBV6-5 and TRBJ1-1, with D possibly being TRBD1 (6 bases). The CDR3 extends over 15 amino acids. CDR1 and CDR2 (germline): MNHEY, SVGAGI. Trimming took off 4 bases at V and 4 bases at J, with 16 bases between the two ends. The DNA of the CDR3 is TGTGCCAGCAGTTCGCCAAGTGGGGGCGCCACTGAAGCTTTCTTT. Translation: CASSSPSGGATEAFF.

J is TRBJ2-7 and V is TRBV30; the D gene is possibly TRBD1 (6 bases). Germline lookup yields CDR1 GTSNPN and CDR2 SVGIG (reference sequence). Trimming shortened V by 2 bases and J by 3 bases, and 11 bases separated the two germline ends. This CDR3 is 13 amino acids long. The CDR3 bases are TGTGCCTGGAGTCGGGGACACTACTACGAGCAGTACTTC. It is translated as CAWSRGHYYEQYF. The full variable domain, completed using reference TRBV30 and TRBJ2-7, is SQTIHQWPATLVQPVGSPLSLECTVEGTSNPNLYWYRQAAGRGLQLLFYSVGIGQISSEVPQNLSASRPQDRQFILSSKKLLLSDSGFYLCAWSRGHYYEQYFGPGTRLTVT.

The V and J genes are TRBV7-2 and TRBJ2-1, with 12 bases lining up with TRBD2. The V and J ends lost 6 bases and 7 bases, in that order; junction bases with no gene match: 10. This CDR3 comprises 16 residues. From germline, CDR1 is SGHTA and CDR2 FQGNSA. For the CDR3, the DNA is TGTGCCAGCAGATCCTCTCTAGCGGGGGGGCCAAATGAGCAGTTCTTC. This gives the protein CASRSSLAGGPNEQFF.

V is TRBV7-2 and J is TRBJ1-2; 7 bases fit TRBD1. Germline lookup yields CDR1 SGHTA and CDR2 FQGNSA. The length of the CDR3 is 14 residues. The V and J ends lost 0 bases and 8 bases, in that order; junction bases with no gene match: 6. The CDR3: CASSLADRVGGYTF. The CDR3 DNA follows: TGTGCCAGCAGCTTAGCCGACAGGGTGGGCGGCTACACCTTC.

The chain combines TRBV9 with TRBJ2-2; 7 bases match TRBD1. V shed 3 bases and J 5 bases; nucleotides not matched to a gene: 10. CDR1 SGDLS and CDR2 YYNGEE come from the germline V gene. The CDR3 contains 16 residues. The DNA of the CDR3 is TGTGCCAGCAGCGAGTGGGGACAGTCGAGGACCGGGGAGCTGTTTTTT. Its protein is CASSEWGQSRTGELFF.

As DNA, the CDR3 is TGCAGCTTAAGACAGTTCTCTGGAAACACCATATATTTT. Its translation is CSLRQFSGNTIYF. This chain joins TRBV29-1 and TRBJ1-3; maybe TRBD1 (5 bases). The length of the CDR3 is 13 residues. Germline V gives CDR1 SQVTM, CDR2 ANQGSEA. V lost 8 bases and J lost 0, with 11 bases in between.

The chain has TRBV5-6 and TRBJ2-2; no clear D. This CDR3 spans 14 amino acids. With 6 bases removed from V and 5 bases from J, the gap between germline ends came to 14 bases. Germline CDR1 is SGHDT and CDR2 is YYEEEE. This CDR3 reads CASKYGRSTGELFF. The CDR3 region has the DNA TGTGCCAGCAAATATGGTAGGAGTACCGGGGAGCTGTTTTTT.

The table lists this clone with a count of one. The rearrangement joins TRBV7-8 to TRBJ2-5, with 16 bases matching TRBD2. Germline CDR1 is SGHVS and CDR2 is FQNEAQ. This CDR3 region has 19 residues. V trimming: 2 bases; J trimming: 3 bases; junction bases outside the gene matches: 9. CDR3: CASSLYPGTSGGAKETQYF. CDR3 bases: TGTGCCAGCAGCTTATATCCCGGGACTAGCGGGGGGGCAAAAGAGACCCAGTACTTC.

This clone was recorded a few times. The chain joins TRBV5-1 to TRBJ1-1; D is undetermined. Trimming pared 3 bases from V and 6 bases from J, leaving 15 bases between. The germline CDR1 and CDR2 sequences are SGHRS and YFSETQ. The CDR3 runs to 14 residues. CDR3 nucleotide sequence: TGCGCCAGCAGCTCGACGGAGAGGGTCTCTGAAGCTTTCTTT. Residues: CASSSTERVSEAFF. The variable domain in full, completed from reference TRBV5-1 and TRBJ1-1, reads KAGVTQTPRYLIKTRGQQVTLSCSPISGHRSVSWYQQTPGQGLQFLFEYFSETQRNKGNFPGRFSGRQFSNSRSEMNVSTLELGDSALYLCASSSTERVSEAFFGQGTRLTVV.

This clone appeared a few times. The V and J genes are TRBV6-2 or TRBV6-3 and TRBJ2-1; D perhaps matches TRBD2 (5 bases). The CDR3 length is 13 residues. Trimming cost V 8 bases and J 3 bases, with 11 bases left between them. CDR1 is MNHEY, CDR2 SVGEGT, per germline. This CDR3 is CASGPDFYNEQFF. DNA of the CDR3: TGTGCCAGCGGCCCGGACTTCTACAATGAGCAGTTCTTC.

This clone was seen only a few times. This rearrangement joins TRBV13 to TRBJ2-7, with D perhaps TRBD1 (6 bases). CDR3 size: 13 residues. From germline, CDR1 is PRHDT and CDR2 FYEKMQ (reference sequence). V lost 5 bases and J lost 2, with 10 bases in between. The CDR3 coding sequence is TGTGCCAGCAGCGGAACAGGGACCTACGAGCAGTACGTC. The encoded protein is CASSGTGTYEQYV.

The genes are TRBV7-9 and TRBJ1-1; tentative D call: TRBD1 (5 bases). Germline V gene data show CDR1 as SEHNR and CDR2 as FQNEAQ (reference sequence). There are 12 residues in the CDR3. Trimming cost V 10 bases and J 1 base, with 10 bases left between them. The CDR3 sequence is CATTGGNTEAFF. The CDR3, as DNA: TGTGCCACGACGGGGGGGAACACTGAAGCTTTCTTT.

The CDR3 region is CASSPSAGGGNEQFF. The DNA for the CDR3 is TGTGCCAGCTCACCTTCAGCGGGGGGCGGGAATGAGCAGTTCTTC. This sequence joins TRBV18 and TRBJ2-1; the match to TRBD2 covers 9 bases. The CDR3 consists of 15 residues. With 3 bases clipped from V and 7 bases from J, the junction kept 7 bases outside the gene matches. Germline V CDR1 and CDR2: KGHSH, LQKENI.

The V call is TRBV7-3, the J call TRBJ1-1; the D is unclear. The CDR3 extends over 13 amino acids. V was cut by 2 bases and J by 1 base, with 5 bases left in between. The germline V gene has CDR1 SGHTA and CDR2 FQGTGA. In nucleotides, the CDR3 is TGTGCCAGCAGCTTATCGGGGAACACTGAAGCTTTCTTT. This encodes CASSLSGNTEAFF. Supplemented by reference TRBV7-3 and TRBJ1-1, the full variable domain reads GAGVSQTPSNKVTEKGKYVELRCDPISGHTALYWYRQSLGQGPEFLIYFQGTGAADDSGLPNDRFFAVRPEGSVSTLKIQRTERGDSAVYLCASSLSGNTEAFFGQGTRLTVV.

The sample holds a few counts of this clone. The V call is TRBV7-3, the J call TRBJ1-6; D is uncertain. CDR3 length: 18 amino acids. Trimming shortened V by 2 bases and J by 8 bases, and 22 bases separated the two germline ends. CDR1 and CDR2 from the germline V gene are SGHTA and FQGTGA. CDR3 amino acids: CASSLGWHLGPPDSPLHF. CDR3 nucleotides: TGTGCCAGCAGCTTAGGGTGGCACCTTGGGCCACCCGATTCACCCCTCCACTTT.